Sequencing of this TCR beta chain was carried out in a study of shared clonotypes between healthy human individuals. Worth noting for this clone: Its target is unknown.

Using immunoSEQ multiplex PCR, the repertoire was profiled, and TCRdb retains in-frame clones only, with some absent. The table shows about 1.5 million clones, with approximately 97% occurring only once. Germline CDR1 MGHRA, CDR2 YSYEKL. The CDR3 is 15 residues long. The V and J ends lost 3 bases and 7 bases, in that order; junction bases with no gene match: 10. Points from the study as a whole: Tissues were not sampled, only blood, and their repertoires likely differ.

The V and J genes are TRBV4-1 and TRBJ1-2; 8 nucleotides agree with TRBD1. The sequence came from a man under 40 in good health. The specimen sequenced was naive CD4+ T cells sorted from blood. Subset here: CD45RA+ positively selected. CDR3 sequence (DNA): TGCGCCAGCAGCCAGGGGACAGGTCTATGGGGTGGCTACACCTTC. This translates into CASSQGTGLWGGYTF.